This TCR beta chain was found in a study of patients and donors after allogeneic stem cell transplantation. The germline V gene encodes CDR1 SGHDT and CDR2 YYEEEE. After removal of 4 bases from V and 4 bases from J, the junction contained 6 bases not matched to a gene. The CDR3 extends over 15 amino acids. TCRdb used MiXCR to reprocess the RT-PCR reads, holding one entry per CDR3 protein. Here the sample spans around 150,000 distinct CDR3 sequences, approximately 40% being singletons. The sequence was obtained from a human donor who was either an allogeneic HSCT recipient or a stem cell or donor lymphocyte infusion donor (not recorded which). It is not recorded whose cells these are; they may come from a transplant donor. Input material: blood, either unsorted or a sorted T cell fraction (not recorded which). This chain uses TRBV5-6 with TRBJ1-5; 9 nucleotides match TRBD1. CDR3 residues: CASSLGTGINQPQHF. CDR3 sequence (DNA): TGTGCCAGCAGCCTAGGGACAGGGATTAATCAGCCCCAGCATTTT.